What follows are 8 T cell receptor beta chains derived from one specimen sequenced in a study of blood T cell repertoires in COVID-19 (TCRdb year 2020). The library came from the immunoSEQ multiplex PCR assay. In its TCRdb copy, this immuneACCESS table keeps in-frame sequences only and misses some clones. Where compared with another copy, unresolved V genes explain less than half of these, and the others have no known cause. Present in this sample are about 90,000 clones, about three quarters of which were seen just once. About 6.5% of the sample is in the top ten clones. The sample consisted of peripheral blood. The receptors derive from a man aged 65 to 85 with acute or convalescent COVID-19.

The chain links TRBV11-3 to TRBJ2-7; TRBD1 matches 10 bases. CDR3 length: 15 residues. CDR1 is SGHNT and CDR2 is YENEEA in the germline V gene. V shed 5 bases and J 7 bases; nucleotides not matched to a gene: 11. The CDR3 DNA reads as TGTGCCAGCAGCCACCGACAGGGGGCAATTGAAGAGCAGTACTTC. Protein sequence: CASSHRQGAIEEQYF.

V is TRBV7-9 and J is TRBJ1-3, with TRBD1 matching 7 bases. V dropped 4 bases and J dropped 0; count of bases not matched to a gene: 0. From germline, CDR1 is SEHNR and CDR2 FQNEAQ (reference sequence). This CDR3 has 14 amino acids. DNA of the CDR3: TGTGCCAGCAGCTACAGGGGCTCTGGAAACACCATATATTTT. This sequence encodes CASSYRGSGNTIYF. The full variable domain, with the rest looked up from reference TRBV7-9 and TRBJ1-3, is DTGVSQNPRHKITKRGQNVTFRCDPISEHNRLYWYRQTLGQGPEFLTYFQNEAQLEKSRLLSDRFSAERPKGSFSTLEIQRTEQGDSAMYLCASSYRGSGNTIYFGEGSWLTVV.

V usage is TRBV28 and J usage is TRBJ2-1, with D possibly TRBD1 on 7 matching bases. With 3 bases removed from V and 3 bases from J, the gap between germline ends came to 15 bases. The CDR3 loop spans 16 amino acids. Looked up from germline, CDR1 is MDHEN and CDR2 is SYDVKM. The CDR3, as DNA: TGTGCCAGCAGTTTGGAGGGGGCGCGGTTCTACAATGAGCAGTTCTTC. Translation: CASSLEGARFYNEQFF.

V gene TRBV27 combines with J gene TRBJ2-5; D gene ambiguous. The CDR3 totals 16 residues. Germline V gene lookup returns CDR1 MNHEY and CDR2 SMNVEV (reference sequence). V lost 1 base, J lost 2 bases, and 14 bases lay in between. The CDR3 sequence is CASSLLTEPTQETQYF. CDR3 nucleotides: TGTGCCAGCAGTTTATTAACAGAACCCACTCAAGAGACCCAGTACTTC.

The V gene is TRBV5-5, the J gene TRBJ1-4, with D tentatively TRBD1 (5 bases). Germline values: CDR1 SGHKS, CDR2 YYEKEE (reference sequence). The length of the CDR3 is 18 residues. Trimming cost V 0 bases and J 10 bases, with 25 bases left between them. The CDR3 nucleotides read TGTGCCAGCAGCTTGGACGGGCGGACCGCGCTCGGGGGTGGAAAACTGTTTTTT. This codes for CASSLDGRTALGGGKLFF.

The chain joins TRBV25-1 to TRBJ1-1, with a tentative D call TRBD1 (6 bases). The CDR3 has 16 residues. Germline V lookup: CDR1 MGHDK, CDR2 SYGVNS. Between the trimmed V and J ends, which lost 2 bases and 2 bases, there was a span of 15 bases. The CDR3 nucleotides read TGTGCCAGCAGTGAAGAGATCGGCAGGGGAAACACTGAAGCTTTCTTT. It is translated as CASSEEIGRGNTEAFF.

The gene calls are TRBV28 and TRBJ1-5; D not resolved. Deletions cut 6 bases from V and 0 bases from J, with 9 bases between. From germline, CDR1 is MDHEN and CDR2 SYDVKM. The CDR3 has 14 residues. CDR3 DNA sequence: TGTGCCAGCAGATTGGACTTTAGCAATCAGCCCCAGCATTTT. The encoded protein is CASRLDFSNQPQHF.

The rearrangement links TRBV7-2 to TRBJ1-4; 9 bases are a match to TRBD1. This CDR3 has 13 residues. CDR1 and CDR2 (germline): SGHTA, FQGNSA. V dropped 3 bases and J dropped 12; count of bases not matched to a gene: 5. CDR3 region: CASSFQQGAELFF. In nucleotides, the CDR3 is TGTGCCAGCAGCTTCCAACAGGGGGCCGAACTGTTTTTT.